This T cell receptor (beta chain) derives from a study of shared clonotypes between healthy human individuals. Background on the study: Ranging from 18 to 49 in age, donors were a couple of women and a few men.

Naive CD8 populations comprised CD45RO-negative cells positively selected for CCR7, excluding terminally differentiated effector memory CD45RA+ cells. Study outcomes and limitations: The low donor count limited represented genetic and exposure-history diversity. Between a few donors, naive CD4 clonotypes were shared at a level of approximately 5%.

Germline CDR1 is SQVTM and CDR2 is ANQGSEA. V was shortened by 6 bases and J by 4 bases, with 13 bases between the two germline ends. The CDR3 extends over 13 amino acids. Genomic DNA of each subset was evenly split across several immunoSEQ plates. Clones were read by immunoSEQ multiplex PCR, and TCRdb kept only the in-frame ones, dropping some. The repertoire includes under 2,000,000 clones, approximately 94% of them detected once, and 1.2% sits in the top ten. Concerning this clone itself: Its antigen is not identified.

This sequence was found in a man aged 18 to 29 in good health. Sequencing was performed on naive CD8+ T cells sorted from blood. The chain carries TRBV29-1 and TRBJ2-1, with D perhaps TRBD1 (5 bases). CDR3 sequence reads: CSVKPDSYNEQFF. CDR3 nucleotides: TGCAGCGTCAAACCAGACAGTTACAATGAGCAGTTCTTC.